This TCR beta chain was obtained from a study of blood T cell repertoires in COVID-19. Repertoires were generated with immunoSEQ multiplex PCR, while TCRdb's copy carries only in-frame clones and drops some. This sample carries around 300,000 clones, approximately 89% of them seen once, and the ten largest clones take about 4.7%. This clone was seen only a few times. The sequence was collected from a man aged 30 to 45 who had recovered from COVID-19. Sequencing was performed on PBMCs or T cells enriched from blood (not recorded which).

The CDR3 DNA sequence: TGTGCCAGCAGTTTTATGGGGACAGCAAACACTGAAGCTTTCTTT. Translating gives CASSFMGTANTEAFF. This sequence joins TRBV27 and TRBJ1-1, with TRBD1 matching 7 bases. The CDR3 spans 15 residues. The germline gives CDR1 MNHEY, CDR2 SMNVEV (reference sequence). After removal of 3 bases from V and 2 bases from J, the junction contained 6 bases not matched to a gene.